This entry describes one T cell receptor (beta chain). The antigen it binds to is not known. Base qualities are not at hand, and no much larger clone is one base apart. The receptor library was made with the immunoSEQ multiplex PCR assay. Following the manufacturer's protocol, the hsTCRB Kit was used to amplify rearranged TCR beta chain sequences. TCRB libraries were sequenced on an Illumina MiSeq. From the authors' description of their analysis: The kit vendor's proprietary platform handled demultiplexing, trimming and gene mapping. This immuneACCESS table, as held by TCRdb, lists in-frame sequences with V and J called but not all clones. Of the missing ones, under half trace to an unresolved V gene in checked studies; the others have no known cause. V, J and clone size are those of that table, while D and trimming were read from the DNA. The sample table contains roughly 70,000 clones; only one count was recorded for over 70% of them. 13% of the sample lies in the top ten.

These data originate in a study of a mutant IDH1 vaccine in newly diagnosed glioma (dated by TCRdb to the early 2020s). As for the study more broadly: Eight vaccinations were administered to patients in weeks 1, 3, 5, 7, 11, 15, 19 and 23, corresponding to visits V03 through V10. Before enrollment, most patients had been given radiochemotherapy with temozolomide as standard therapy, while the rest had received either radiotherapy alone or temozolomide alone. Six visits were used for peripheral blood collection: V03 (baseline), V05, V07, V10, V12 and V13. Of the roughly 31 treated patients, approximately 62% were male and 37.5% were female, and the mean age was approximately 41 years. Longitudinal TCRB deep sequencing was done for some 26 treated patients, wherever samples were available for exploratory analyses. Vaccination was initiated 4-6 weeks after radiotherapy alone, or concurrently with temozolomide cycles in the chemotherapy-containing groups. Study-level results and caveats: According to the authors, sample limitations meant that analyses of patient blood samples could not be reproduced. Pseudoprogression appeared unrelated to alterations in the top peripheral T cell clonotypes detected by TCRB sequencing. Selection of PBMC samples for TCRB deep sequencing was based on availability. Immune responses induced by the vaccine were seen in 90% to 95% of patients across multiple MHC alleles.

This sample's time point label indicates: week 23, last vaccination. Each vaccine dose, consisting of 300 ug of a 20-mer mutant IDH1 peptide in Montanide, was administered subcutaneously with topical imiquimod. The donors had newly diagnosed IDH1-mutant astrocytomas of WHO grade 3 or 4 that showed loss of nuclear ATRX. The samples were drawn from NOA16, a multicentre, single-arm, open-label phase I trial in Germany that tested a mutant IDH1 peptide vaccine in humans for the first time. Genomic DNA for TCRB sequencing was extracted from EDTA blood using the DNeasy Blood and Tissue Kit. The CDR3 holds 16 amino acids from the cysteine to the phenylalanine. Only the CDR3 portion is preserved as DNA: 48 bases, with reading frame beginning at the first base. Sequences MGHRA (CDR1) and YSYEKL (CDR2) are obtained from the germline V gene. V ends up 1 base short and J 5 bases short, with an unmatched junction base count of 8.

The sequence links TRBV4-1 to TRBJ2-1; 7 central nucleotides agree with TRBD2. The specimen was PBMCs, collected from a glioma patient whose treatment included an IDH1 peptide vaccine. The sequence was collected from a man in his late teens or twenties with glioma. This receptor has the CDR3 CASSQALGGTNNEQFF. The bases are TGCGCCAGCAGCCAAGCCCTGGGGGGGACTAACAATGAGCAGTTCTTC.